This passage covers 29 T cell receptor beta chains from one sample sequenced in a study of cytomegalovirus exposure and HLA in healthy donors. PCR employed 60 Vbeta and 13 Jbeta primers. Profiled with immunoSEQ multiplex PCR; TCRdb holds only in-frame clones, not every one. The ten most abundant clones cover 5% to 5.5% of a sample with about 62,000 clones. Sequences were obtained from PBMCs. These TCRs come from a man aged 25-40 years in good health and CMV-seropositive.

This chain uses TRBV4-1 with TRBJ2-7, with D perhaps TRBD2 (5 bases). The CDR3 runs to 14 residues. The V gene's germline CDR1 is MGHRA and CDR2 YSYEKL. Trimming took off 1 base at V and 4 bases at J, with 11 bases between the two ends. The CDR3 DNA is TGCGCCAGCAGCCAAGGCCGCGGGTCGTACGAGCAGTACTTC. Translated: CASSQGRGSYEQYF.

This chain links TRBV11-3 with TRBJ2-7; D may be TRBD1 (6 bases). Germline CDR1 and CDR2: SGHNT and YENEEA. The CDR3 runs to 14 residues. Trimming pared 3 bases from V and 0 bases from J, leaving 9 bases between. DNA of the CDR3: TGTGCCAGCAGCTTGGAGGACAGCTCCTACGAGCAGTACTTC. Translating gives CASSLEDSSYEQYF.

The chain couples TRBV5-4 to TRBJ1-2; no clear D gene. CDR1 and CDR2 (germline): SGHNT, YYREEE (reference sequence). The CDR3 is 13 residues long. Trimming shortened V by 1 base and J by 4 bases, and 8 bases separated the two germline ends. CDR3 residues: CASSLSVLYGYTF. CDR3 nucleotides: TGTGCCAGCAGCTTGTCTGTCCTCTATGGCTACACCTTC. The full variable domain, in which reference TRBV5-4 and TRBJ1-2 provide the parts outside the CDR3, is ETGVTQSPTHLIKTRGQQVTLRCSSQSGHNTVSWYQQALGQGPQFIFQYYREEENGRGNFPPRFSGLQFPNYSSELNVNALELDDSALYLCASSLSVLYGYTFGSGTRLTVV.

The chain joins TRBV5-8 to TRBJ1-1, with D uncertain. Germline CDR1 and CDR2: SGHTS and YDEGEE. This CDR3 spans 13 amino acids. The V end lost 2 bases, the J end lost 3 bases, and 8 bases lay between the germline ends. The CDR3 DNA follows: TGTGCCAGCAGCTTCGGGGTGGACACTGAAGCTTTCTTT. Translating gives CASSFGVDTEAFF.

The chain couples TRBV30 to TRBJ2-3; D is possibly TRBD1 (8 bases). CDR1 is GTSNPN and CDR2 is SVGIG in the germline V gene (reference sequence). The CDR3 runs to 14 residues. Trimming stripped 7 bases from V and 1 base from J, with 15 bases between. The CDR3 is CAYRGGVGTDTQYF. CDR3 sequence (DNA): TGTGCCTACAGGGGGGGAGTCGGCACAGATACGCAGTATTTT.

This chain joins TRBV6-5 and TRBJ1-1; the match to TRBD1 covers 11 bases. J lost 4 bases, V lost 5 bases, and 3 bases had no gene match. Germline CDR1 and CDR2: MNHEY and SVGAGI. The CDR3 loop spans 14 amino acids. The CDR3 here is CASSGDRGGTEAFF. The DNA of the CDR3 is TGTGCCAGCAGTGGGGACAGGGGGGGCACTGAAGCTTTCTTT.

V and J are TRBV18 and TRBJ2-1, with a tentative D call TRBD1 (5 bases). This CDR3 has 12 amino acids. Trimming pared 0 bases from V and 9 bases from J, leaving 6 bases between. Germline values: CDR1 KGHSH, CDR2 LQKENI. This chain's CDR3 is CASSPPDSEQFF. The CDR3 nucleotides are TGTGCCAGCTCACCACCTGACAGTGAGCAGTTCTTC. The variable domain in full, with the rest retrieved from reference TRBV18 and TRBJ2-1, is NAGVMQNPRHLVRRRGQEARLRCSPMKGHSHVYWYRQLPEEGLKFMVYLQKENIIDESGMPKERFSAEFPKEGPSILRIQQVVRGDSAAYFCASSPPDSEQFFGPGTRLTVL.

V and J are TRBV7-6 and TRBJ1-1; a possible D gene is TRBD1 (6 bases). V lost 4 bases and J lost 1, with 7 bases in between. The CDR3 sequence is 13 residues long. Germline CDR1 and CDR2: SGHVS and FNYEAQ. The CDR3 region has the DNA TGTGCCAGCAGCTCACAGGGGAACACTGAAGCTTTCTTT. It encodes CASSSQGNTEAFF.

This chain links TRBV30 with TRBJ2-2, with 7 bases identical to TRBD1. The V segment lost 4 bases and the J segment 4 bases; nucleotides outside the gene matches: 12. The germline V gene has CDR1 GTSNPN and CDR2 SVGIG (reference sequence). There are 16 residues in the CDR3. The CDR3: CAWKLTGLPGTGELFF. As DNA, the CDR3 is TGTGCCTGGAAATTGACAGGGTTGCCTGGCACCGGGGAGCTGTTTTTT.

Note on this clone: The junction differs from germline at one of its ends, possibly a read error. The rearrangement links TRBV7-7 to TRBJ2-5; D is uncertain. Germline V lookup: CDR1 SSHAT, CDR2 FNYEAQ (reference sequence). This CDR3 comprises 13 residues. The CDR3 region is CASSLGQQETQYF. DNA of the CDR3: TGTGCTAGCAGCTTAGGGCAGCAAGAGACCCAGTACTTC.

The chain has TRBV6-4 and TRBJ2-3; TRBD2 matches 9 bases. The CDR3 length is 16 residues. The trim removed 0 bases at V and 3 bases at J, leaving 4 bases unmatched. Germline values: CDR1 MRHNA, CDR2 SNTAGT. The CDR3 region has the DNA TGTGCCAGCAGTGACTCGGGCGGGGGGGCAACAGATACGCAGTATTTT. This codes for CASSDSGGGATDTQYF.

Measured by frequency, this clone is medium-sized. V is TRBV5-1 and J is TRBJ1-2; D is undetermined. CDR3 length: 12 residues. Deletions cut 4 bases from V and 8 bases from J, with 12 bases between. CDR1 and CDR2 from the germline V gene are SGHRS and YFSETQ. CDR3 sequence reads: CASSQDGKGYTF. The CDR3 DNA reads as TGCGCCAGCAGCCAGGACGGGAAGGGCTACACCTTC. Drawing the rest from reference TRBV5-1 and TRBJ1-2, the complete variable domain is KAGVTQTPRYLIKTRGQQVTLSCSPISGHRSVSWYQQTPGQGLQFLFEYFSETQRNKGNFPGRFSGRQFSNSRSEMNVSTLELGDSALYLCASSQDGKGYTFGSGTRLTVV.

The gene calls are TRBV7-3 and TRBJ2-6; 7 bases align to TRBD1. The trim removed 5 bases at V and 4 bases at J, leaving 5 bases unmatched. Germline V gene sequence: CDR1 SGHTA, CDR2 FQGTGA. The length of the CDR3 is 15 residues. Here the CDR3 DNA reads TGTGCCAGCAGCCTGACAGGGACCGGGGCCAACGTCCTGACTTTC. Translated, it gives CASSLTGTGANVLTF.

The chain couples TRBV6-5 to TRBJ2-1; D possibly corresponds to TRBD1 (6 bases). Germline V lookup: CDR1 MNHEY, CDR2 SVGAGI. This CDR3 contains 15 residues. Deletions cut 2 bases from V and 0 bases from J, with 8 bases between. The CDR3 sequence is CASSYGTHSYNEQFF. The CDR3 region has the DNA TGTGCCAGCAGTTACGGGACACACTCCTACAATGAGCAGTTCTTC.

V usage is TRBV5-1 and J usage is TRBJ2-3; 9 positions agree with TRBD2. Germline V lookup: CDR1 SGHRS, CDR2 YFSETQ. The CDR3 has 17 residues. The V and J ends lost 4 bases and 4 bases, in that order; junction bases with no gene match: 13. The CDR3 coding sequence is TGCGCCAGCAGCGCCGCGGGGGGGCCAAGGTCATCAGATACGCAGTATTTT. Its protein is CASSAAGGPRSSDTQYF.

J is TRBJ2-7 and V is TRBV5-1, with 9 bases matching TRBD1. This CDR3 contains 14 residues. J was trimmed by 6 bases and V by 0 bases; bases with no gene match: 4. The germline CDR1 and CDR2 sequences are SGHRS and YFSETQ. The CDR3 DNA reads TGCGCCAGCAGCTTGGGGAACAGGGGGCGCGAGCAGTACTTC. The encoded protein is CASSLGNRGREQYF.

This chain uses TRBV6-5 with TRBJ1-1, with TRBD1 as a possible D gene (6 bases). Per the germline V gene, CDR1 is MNHEY and CDR2 is SVGAGI. This CDR3 has 15 amino acids. V was cut by 6 bases and J by 0 bases, with 14 bases left in between. The CDR3 loop reads CASRIRGHLNTEAFF. The CDR3 DNA reads TGTGCCAGCAGAATAAGGGGACATCTGAACACTGAAGCTTTCTTT.

The chain carries TRBV29-1 and TRBJ2-7; the match to TRBD1 covers 7 bases. Germline assignment: CDR1 SQVTM and CDR2 ANQGSEA. The CDR3 covers 12 residues. Losses at the gene ends were 6 bases for V and 1 base for J; bases not matched to a gene: 3. CDR3 region: CSVRDSSYEQYF. CDR3 coding DNA: TGCAGCGTGAGGGACAGTTCCTACGAGCAGTACTTC.

V usage is TRBV30 and J usage is TRBJ2-7; D perhaps matches TRBD1 (5 bases). This CDR3 has 12 residues. V was pared by 4 bases and J by 2 bases, with 9 bases between. Germline values: CDR1 GTSNPN, CDR2 SVGIG (reference sequence). CDR3 DNA sequence: TGTGCCTGGAACAGGAACCCCTACGAGCAGTACTTC. Translated, it gives CAWNRNPYEQYF.

The chain recombines TRBV7-2 with TRBJ1-1, with D possibly being TRBD1 (5 bases). Germline assignment: CDR1 SGHTA and CDR2 FQGNSA. The CDR3 runs to 14 residues. Trimming removed 1 base at V and 1 base at J, with 7 bases between. The DNA of the CDR3 is TGTGCCAGCAGCTTAGGTAGGGGGAACACTGAAGCTTTCTTT. Protein sequence: CASSLGRGNTEAFF.

The rearrangement joins TRBV27 to TRBJ1-5; weak D call: TRBD1 (6 bases). CDR1 and CDR2 (germline): MNHEY, SMNVEV (reference sequence). The CDR3 loop spans 13 amino acids. V was cut by 5 bases and J by 7 bases, with 12 bases left in between. CDR3 DNA sequence: TGTGCCAGCAGTCTACAGGGACGGCAGCCCCAGCATTTT. Its translation: CASSLQGRQPQHF.

The genes are TRBV30 and TRBJ1-1; the match to TRBD1 covers 9 bases. The germline CDR1 and CDR2 sequences are GTSNPN and SVGIG (reference sequence). The CDR3 extends over 15 amino acids. Trimming at V came to 4 bases and at J to 3 bases, leaving 9 bases not matched to a gene. The CDR3 region is CAWKLTGGYDTEAFF. In DNA form, the CDR3 reads TGTGCCTGGAAACTGACAGGGGGGTATGACACTGAAGCTTTCTTT.

This sequence joins TRBV14 and TRBJ1-1; a weak D match, TRBD1 (5 bases). Germline CDR1 SGHDN, CDR2 FVKESK. Trimming removed 4 bases at V and 0 bases at J, with 12 bases between. CDR3 size: 15 residues. CDR3 bases: TGTGCCAGCAGCCCTCACGACAGCATGAACACTGAAGCTTTCTTT. Its translation: CASSPHDSMNTEAFF.

The CDR3 DNA reads as TGTGCCAGCAGCTCCGGACTAGCGAACTACGAGCAGTACTTC. Encoded protein: CASSSGLANYEQYF. The V gene is TRBV7-6, the J gene TRBJ2-7, with 9 positions matching TRBD2. V trimming: 4 bases; J trimming: 3 bases; junction bases outside the gene matches: 4. CDR3 length: 14 amino acids. Germline V gene data show CDR1 as SGHVS and CDR2 as FNYEAQ. The full variable domain, its missing parts supplied by reference TRBV7-6 and TRBJ2-7, is GAGVSQSPRYKVTKRGQDVALRCDPISGHVSLYWYRQALGQGPEFLTYFNYEAQQDKSGLPNDRFSAERPEGSISTLTIQRTEQRDSAMYRCASSSGLANYEQYFGPGTRLTVT.

With regard to this clone: One end of the junction is discordant with germline, which a read error may explain. This sample includes further DNA sequences coding for the same CDR3. This sequence joins TRBV30 and TRBJ1-1; a possible D gene is TRBD1 (6 bases). The CDR3 is 13 amino acids. CDR1 is GTSNPN, CDR2 SVGIG, per germline (reference sequence). CDR3 DNA sequence: TGTGCCTGGAGTGTTCAAGGGGACACTGAAGCCTTCTTT. Translated: CAWSVQGDTEAFF.

The chain carries TRBV10-3 and TRBJ2-2; 9 bases fit TRBD2. This CDR3 has 17 amino acids. Germline V CDR1 and CDR2: ENHRY, SYGVKD. V lost 9 bases and J lost 4; bases outside the gene matches: 15. The CDR3: CAIGPLPSGASTGELFF. CDR3 nucleotides: TGTGCCATTGGGCCCTTGCCTAGCGGGGCTTCCACCGGGGAGCTGTTTTTT.

The chain is built from TRBV29-1 and TRBJ1-2; no reliable D call. Germline values: CDR1 SQVTM, CDR2 ANQGSEA. The V end was cut by 1 base, the J end by 5 bases, with 8 bases between. The CDR3 is 12 amino acids. The DNA for the CDR3 is TGCAGCGTTGAAGTGAGAGGGTATGGCTACACCTTC. This gives the protein CSVEVRGYGYTF.

The chain uses TRBV7-9 and TRBJ2-5; 9 positions match TRBD2. V was pared by 1 base and J by 5 bases, with 8 bases of the junction left unmatched. Germline V gives CDR1 SEHNR, CDR2 FQNEAQ (reference sequence). CDR3 length equals 16 residues. The CDR3 coding sequence is TGTGCCAGCAGCTTAGGAGCTAGCGGGATTCAGGAGACCCAGTACTTC. Amino acid sequence: CASSLGASGIQETQYF.

The chain couples TRBV5-1 to TRBJ1-5, with D possibly being TRBD1 (5 bases). Trimming cost V 2 bases and J 1 base, with 10 bases left between them. This CDR3 contains 15 residues. Germline V lookup: CDR1 SGHRS, CDR2 YFSETQ. CDR3 nucleotides: TGCGCCAGCAGCTTTGGAGGGGAGAGCAATCAGCCCCAGCATTTT. Translating it yields CASSFGGESNQPQHF.